This T cell receptor beta chain was documented in a study of vaccination effects on CD4 cells after COVID-19. Study-wide findings and caveats: Few convalescent patients and no early post-infection timepoints were included in the study. Clones of infection and vaccine origin contracted markedly late after vaccination. Healthy vaccinees had only 1 of 255 vaccine-induced clones cross-react with common cold coronaviruses.

Concerning this clone itself: Its antigen is unknown.

This CDR3 spans 14 amino acids. Between the trimmed V and J ends, which lost 5 bases and 0 bases, there was a span of 11 bases. Germline V gene sequence: CDR1 MNHEY, CDR2 SVGAGI. Repertoires were generated with immunoSEQ multiplex PCR, while TCRdb's copy carries only in-frame clones and drops some. The sample records 52,000 or so clones, roughly two thirds being singletons. Pools of viral peptides were used by the ViraFEST assay to expand antigen-specific CD4+ T cells ahead of sequencing. The culture ran for under eleven days, and then CD4+ T cells were isolated. Vaccinees lacked prior SARS-CoV-2 infection and tested negative for nucleocapsid antibodies.

The sample was CD4+ T cells from PBMCs cultured with SARS-CoV-2 spike peptides, taken before COVID-19 vaccination. This receptor was taken from a human donor who received a COVID-19 vaccine. V usage is TRBV6-5 and J usage is TRBJ2-7, with a possible D match to TRBD2 (5 bases). In nucleotides, the CDR3 is TGTGCCAGCAGTAGTGACTATAGCTCCTACGAGCAGTACTTC. Its protein is CASSSDYSSYEQYF.